Sequencing of this T cell receptor beta chain was carried out in a study of cytomegalovirus exposure and HLA in healthy donors. As for this clone: Its cognate antigen is unknown.

60 Vbeta and 13 Jbeta primers were used in PCR. Here immunoSEQ multiplex PCR was the method, and the copy in TCRdb shows in-frame clones only, minus some. The sample data list about 100,000 clones. Germline-derived CDR1 and CDR2 are SGHVS and FNYEAQ. The trim removed 5 bases at V and 4 bases at J, leaving 6 bases unmatched. CDR3 length: 14 amino acids. The study, taken as a whole, reports: A missense DCLRE1C variant was associated with V- and J-gene trimming of TCR beta chains in a later analysis, and an independent cohort replicated the association. Under in vitro conditions, a few CMV-associated chains were confirmed as specific for CMV antigens.

Sequenced sample: PBMCs. This clonotype originated in a girl between 10 and 17 years old in good health and CMV-seropositive. This rearrangement joins TRBV7-6 to TRBJ2-3; TRBD1 matches at 7 bases. The CDR3 DNA follows: TGTGCCAGCAGCCCTACAGGGGTCTCAGATACGCAGTATTTT. Encoded protein: CASSPTGVSDTQYF.